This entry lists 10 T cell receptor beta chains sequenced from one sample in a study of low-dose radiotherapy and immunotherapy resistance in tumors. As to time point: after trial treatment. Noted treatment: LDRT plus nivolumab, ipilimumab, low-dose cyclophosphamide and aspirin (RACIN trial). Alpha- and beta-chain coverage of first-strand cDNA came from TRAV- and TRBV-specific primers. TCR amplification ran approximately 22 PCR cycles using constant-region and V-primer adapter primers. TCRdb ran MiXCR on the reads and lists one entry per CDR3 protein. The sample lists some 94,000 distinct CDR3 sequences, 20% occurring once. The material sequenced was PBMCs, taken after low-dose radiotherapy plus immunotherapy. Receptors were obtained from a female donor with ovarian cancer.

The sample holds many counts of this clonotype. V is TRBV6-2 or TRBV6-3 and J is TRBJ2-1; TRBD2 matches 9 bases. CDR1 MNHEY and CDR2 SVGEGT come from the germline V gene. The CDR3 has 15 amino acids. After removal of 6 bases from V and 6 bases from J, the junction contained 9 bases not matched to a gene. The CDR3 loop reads CASSPPAGGRNEQFF. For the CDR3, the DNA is TGTGCCAGCAGCCCCCCCGCGGGAGGGCGCAATGAGCAGTTCTTC.

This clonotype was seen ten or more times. CDR3 sequence reads: CASSWSGVSNEQFF. CDR3 DNA sequence: TGTGCCAGCAGTTGGTCGGGAGTCAGCAATGAGCAGTTCTTC. The rearrangement uses TRBV12-3 or TRBV12-4 and TRBJ2-1, with D perhaps TRBD2 (6 bases). The CDR3 consists of 14 residues. The V gene lost 4 bases and the J gene lost 6 bases, with 13 bases spanning the gap.

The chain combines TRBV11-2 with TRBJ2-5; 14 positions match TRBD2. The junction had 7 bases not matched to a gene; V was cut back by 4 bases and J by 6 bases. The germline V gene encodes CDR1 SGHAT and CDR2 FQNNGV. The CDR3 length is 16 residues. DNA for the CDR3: TGTGCCAGCAGCTGGGGACTAGCGGGAGAGGCGAAGACCCAGTACTTC. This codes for CASSWGLAGEAKTQYF.

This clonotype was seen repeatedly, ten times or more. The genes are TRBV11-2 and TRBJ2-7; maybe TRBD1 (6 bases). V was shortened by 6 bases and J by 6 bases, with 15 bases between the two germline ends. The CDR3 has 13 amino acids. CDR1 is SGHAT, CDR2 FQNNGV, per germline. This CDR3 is CASRRTGRAEQYF. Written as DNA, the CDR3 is TGTGCCAGCAGACGTACAGGGCGCGCCGAGCAGTACTTC.

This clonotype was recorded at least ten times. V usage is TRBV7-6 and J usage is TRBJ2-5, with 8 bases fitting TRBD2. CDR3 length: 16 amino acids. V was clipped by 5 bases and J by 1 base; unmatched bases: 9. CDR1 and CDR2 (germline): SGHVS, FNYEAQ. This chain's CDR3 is CASSQQAGGLQETQYF. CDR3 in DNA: TGTGCCAGCAGCCAGCAGGCGGGAGGCCTCCAAGAGACCCAGTACTTC.

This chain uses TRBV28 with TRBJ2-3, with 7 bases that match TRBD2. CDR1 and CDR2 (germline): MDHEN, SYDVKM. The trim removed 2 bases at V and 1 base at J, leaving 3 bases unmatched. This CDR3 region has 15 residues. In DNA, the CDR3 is TGTGCCAGCAGTTTACGGGCGGGAGGCACAGATACGCAGTATTTT. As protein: CASSLRAGGTDTQYF.

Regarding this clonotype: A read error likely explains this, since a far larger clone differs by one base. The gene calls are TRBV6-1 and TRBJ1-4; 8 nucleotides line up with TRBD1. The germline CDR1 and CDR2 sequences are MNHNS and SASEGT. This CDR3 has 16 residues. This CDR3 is CAISSLISGGREKLFF. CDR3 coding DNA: TGTGCCATCAGTTCCCTTATCTCAGGGGGCCGAGAAAAACTGTTTTTT.

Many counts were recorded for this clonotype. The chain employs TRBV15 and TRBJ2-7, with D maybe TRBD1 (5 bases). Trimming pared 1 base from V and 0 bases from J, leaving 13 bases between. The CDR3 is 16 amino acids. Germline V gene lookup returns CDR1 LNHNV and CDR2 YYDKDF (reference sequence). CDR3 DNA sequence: TGTGCCACCAGCAGAGGTCAGGGCGCGAGCTCCTACGAGCAGTACTTC. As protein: CATSRGQGASSYEQYF.

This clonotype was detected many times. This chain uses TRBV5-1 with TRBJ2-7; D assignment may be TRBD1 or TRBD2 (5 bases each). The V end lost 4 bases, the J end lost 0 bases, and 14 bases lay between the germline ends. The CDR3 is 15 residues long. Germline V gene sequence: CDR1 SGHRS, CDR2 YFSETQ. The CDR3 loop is CASSPGTHFSYEQYF. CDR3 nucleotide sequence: TGCGCCAGCAGCCCCGGGACGCACTTCTCCTACGAGCAGTACTTC.

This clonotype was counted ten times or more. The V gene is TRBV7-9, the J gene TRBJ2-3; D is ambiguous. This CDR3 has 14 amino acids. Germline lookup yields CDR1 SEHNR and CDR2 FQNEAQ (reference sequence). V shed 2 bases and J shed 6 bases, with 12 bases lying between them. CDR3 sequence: CASSLSLGLDTQYF. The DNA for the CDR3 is TGTGCCAGCAGCTTAAGCTTGGGTTTGGATACGCAGTATTTT.